This T cell receptor beta chain was documented in a study of blood T cell repertoires in COVID-19. About the research overall: The cDNA or gDNA used as material had been derived from T cells, B-cell-depleted T cells, or PBMCs.

TCRdb keeps only in-frame clones here, not all; method: immunoSEQ multiplex PCR. The sample lists 200,000 to 250,000 clones; approximately 86% were seen once. Specimen: peripheral blood. This clonotype was obtained from an elderly woman with acute or convalescent COVID-19.

CDR3 sequence: CASSQRLAGKKTQYF. CDR3 nucleotide sequence: TGTGCCAGCAGCCAGAGACTAGCGGGAAAAAAGACCCAGTACTTC. The rearrangement links TRBV3-1 (or the pseudogene TRBV3-2) to TRBJ2-5; 11 bases align to TRBD2. The CDR3 runs to 15 residues. V lost 3 bases to trimming and J lost 6 bases; unmatched junction nucleotides: 6. Germline loops: CDR1 LGHDT, CDR2 YNNKEL (reference sequence).